This TCR beta chain derives from a study of T cell responses to AZD1222 COVID-19 vaccine (dated by TCRdb to about 2021). About the study as a whole: TCR sequencing covered roughly 230 trial participants: 207 given two doses of AZD1222 and 26 given two doses of MenACWY control vaccine. Enrollment into the trials was organized by age into subgroups of 18-55, 56-69 and 70-plus years, and those subgroups contained about 160, 30 and 59 TCR-sequenced participants, respectively. What the study reported, not specific to this receptor: The whole spike protein was spanned by vaccine-associated CD4 TCRs, and dominant responses were seen in regions 160-218 and 743-854. After two AZD1222 doses, both the breadth and the depth of spike-specific TCRs were significantly higher than at day 0 and than in MenACWY recipients. Conclusions about previously exposed vaccinees are limited, since just five or six AZD1222 recipients were seropositive for SARS-CoV-2 at baseline. Because no day 14 peak-response samples were available, repertoires were characterized only after the peak T cell response. Most participants were white British and females outnumbered males, and the authors suggested that clonal diversity may have been underestimated. The 56-69-year group was small, and its depth increase did not reach significance, likely because of low power. Reportedly, close to half of the unique spike-specific TCRs recognized epitopes lying outside the regions that are mutated in the B.1.351 and B.1.1.7 variants.

V is pared back by 7 bases and J by 7 bases, with 9 bases lying between the germline termini. CDR3 length: 10 amino acids, cysteine to phenylalanine. Only the CDR3 region is kept as DNA, spanning 30 bases read in frame from base 1. Looking up the germline V gene yields CDR1 SGHDT and CDR2 YYEEEE. The intended sense of this specimen's time point label: about 28 days (+/-7) after the second vaccine dose. Because spike-specific TCR depth and breadth did not differ between the two schedules, AZD1222 recipients who got a second dose at roughly 4 weeks were pooled with those who got a second dose at roughly 12 weeks. Vaccinee samples were obtained from the UK trials COV001 and COV002, which included a single-blind randomized controlled phase 2/3 trial of AZD1222 (ChAdOx1 nCoV-19) in healthy adults. For TCRbeta chain sequencing, PBMC samples from trial participants were taken at day 0 and at day 28 after the second dose.

The CDR3 regions of human TCRbeta chains were analyzed by immunosequencing. Per the source publication's procedure: Repertoire TCRs were matched against a reference library of SARS-CoV-2-specific TCRs generated with the MIRA antigen-specificity platform. Breadth was defined as the fraction of unique TCRs that were SARS-CoV-2-associated, and depth was defined as the fraction of total T cells that were SARS-CoV-2-associated. Each spike-specific TCR was assigned to its reactive spike region and to a CD4 or CD8 class using the MIRA data. Log10-transformed breadth and depth values were compared by one-way ANOVA with Sidak's multiple comparisons tests. TCRdb limited this immuneACCESS table to in-frame rearrangements with V and J called. A share of clones is missing; checked studies link under half to unresolved V genes, and the rest is unexplained. V and J calls plus clone size are reproduced from that table; the DNA served to infer D and trimming. The sample contains under 170,000 clones, about nine tenths of them found a single time. The top ten constitute about 3.3% of the sample.

A note on this clone: The clone's antigen remains unknown. Base qualities are not provided; no much larger clone lies one nucleotide away.

This TCR was sampled from an adult who received the AZD1222 COVID-19 vaccine. The chain couples TRBV5-6 to TRBJ2-7; the D gene is unclear. This specimen was peripheral blood, taken 28 days after the second AZD1222 dose. The nucleotides read TGTGCCAGCCCCTTTCGGGAGCAGTACTTC. Its translation is CASPFREQYF.